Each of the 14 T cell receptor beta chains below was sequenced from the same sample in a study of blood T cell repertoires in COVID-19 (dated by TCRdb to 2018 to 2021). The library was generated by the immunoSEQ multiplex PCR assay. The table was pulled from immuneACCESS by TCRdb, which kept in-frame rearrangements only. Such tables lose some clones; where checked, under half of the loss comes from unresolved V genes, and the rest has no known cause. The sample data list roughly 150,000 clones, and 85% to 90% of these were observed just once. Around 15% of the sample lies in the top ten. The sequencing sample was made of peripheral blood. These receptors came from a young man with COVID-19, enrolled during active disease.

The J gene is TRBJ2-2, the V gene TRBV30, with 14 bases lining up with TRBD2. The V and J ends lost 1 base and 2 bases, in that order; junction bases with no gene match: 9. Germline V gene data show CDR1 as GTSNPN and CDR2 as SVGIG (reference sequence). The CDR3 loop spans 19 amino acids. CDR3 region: CAWSDGTSGSLYNTGELFF. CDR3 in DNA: TGTGCCTGGAGTGACGGGACTAGCGGGAGCCTGTATAACACCGGGGAGCTGTTTTTT.

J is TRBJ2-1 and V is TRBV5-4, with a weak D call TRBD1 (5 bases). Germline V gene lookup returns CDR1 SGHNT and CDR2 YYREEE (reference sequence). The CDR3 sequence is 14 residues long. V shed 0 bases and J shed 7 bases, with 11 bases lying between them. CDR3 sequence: CASSLGLDTNEQFF. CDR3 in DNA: TGTGCCAGCAGCTTGGGGCTGGACACAAATGAGCAGTTCTTC.

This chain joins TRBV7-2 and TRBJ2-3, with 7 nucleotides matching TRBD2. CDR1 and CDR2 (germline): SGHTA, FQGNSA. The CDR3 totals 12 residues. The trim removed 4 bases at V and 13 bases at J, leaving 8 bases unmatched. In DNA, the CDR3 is TGTGCCAGCAGCTATACTAGCGCTCCGGAGTATTTT. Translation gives CASSYTSAPEYF.

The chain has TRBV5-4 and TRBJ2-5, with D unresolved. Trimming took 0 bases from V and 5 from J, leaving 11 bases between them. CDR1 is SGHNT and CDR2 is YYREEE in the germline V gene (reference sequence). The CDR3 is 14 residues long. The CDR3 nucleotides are TGTGCCAGCAGCTTGGTCGAGGAGAGGGAGACCCAGTACTTC. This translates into CASSLVEERETQYF. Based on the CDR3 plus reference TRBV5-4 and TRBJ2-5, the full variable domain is ETGVTQSPTHLIKTRGQQVTLRCSSQSGHNTVSWYQQALGQGPQFIFQYYREEENGRGNFPPRFSGLQFPNYSSELNVNALELDDSALYLCASSLVEERETQYFGPGTRLLVL.

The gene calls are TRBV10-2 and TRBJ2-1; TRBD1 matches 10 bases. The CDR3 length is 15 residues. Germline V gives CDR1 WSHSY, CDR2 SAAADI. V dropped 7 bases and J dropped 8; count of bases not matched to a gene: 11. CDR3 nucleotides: TGCGCCAGCATTATGACCGGGACAGGGGAATATGAGCAGTTCTTC. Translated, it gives CASIMTGTGEYEQFF.

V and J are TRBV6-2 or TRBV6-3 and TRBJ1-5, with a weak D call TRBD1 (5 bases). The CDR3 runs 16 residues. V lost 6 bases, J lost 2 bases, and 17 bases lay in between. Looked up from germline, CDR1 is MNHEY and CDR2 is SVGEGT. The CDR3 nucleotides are TGTGCCAGCAGCCGGGCCCCTCCGGGGGGCAATCAGCCCCAGCATTTT. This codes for CASSRAPPGGNQPQHF.

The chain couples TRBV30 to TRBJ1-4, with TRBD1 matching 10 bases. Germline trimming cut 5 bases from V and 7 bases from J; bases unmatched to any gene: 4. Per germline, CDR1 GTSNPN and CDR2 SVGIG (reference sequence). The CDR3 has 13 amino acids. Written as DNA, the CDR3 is TGTGCCTGGGGACAGGGGGATGGTGAAAAACTGTTTTTT. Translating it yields CAWGQGDGEKLFF. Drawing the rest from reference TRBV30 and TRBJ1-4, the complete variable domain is SQTIHQWPATLVQPVGSPLSLECTVEGTSNPNLYWYRQAAGRGLQLLFYSVGIGQISSEVPQNLSASRPQDRQFILSSKKLLLSDSGFYLCAWGQGDGEKLFFGSGTQLSVL.

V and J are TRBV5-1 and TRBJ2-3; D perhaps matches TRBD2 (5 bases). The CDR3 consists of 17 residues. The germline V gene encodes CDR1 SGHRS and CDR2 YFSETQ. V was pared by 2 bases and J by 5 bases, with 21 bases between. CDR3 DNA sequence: TGCGCCAGCAGCTTACGAATAGCGAACTCTGAGCGAGATACGCAGTATTTT. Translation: CASSLRIANSERDTQYF.

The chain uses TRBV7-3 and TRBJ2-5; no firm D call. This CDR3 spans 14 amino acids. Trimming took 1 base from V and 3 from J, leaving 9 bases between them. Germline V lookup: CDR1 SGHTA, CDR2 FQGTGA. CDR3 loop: CASSLNNRKETQYF. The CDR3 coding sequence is TGTGCCAGCAGCTTAAATAACAGAAAAGAGACCCAGTACTTC.

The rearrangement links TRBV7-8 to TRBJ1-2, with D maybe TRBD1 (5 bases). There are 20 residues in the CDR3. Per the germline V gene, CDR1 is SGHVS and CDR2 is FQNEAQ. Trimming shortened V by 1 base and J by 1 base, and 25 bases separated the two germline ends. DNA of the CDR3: TGTGCCAGCAGCTTAGTCGGGAGGGGACGGATTGGATCCCGTAACTATGGCTACACCTTC. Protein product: CASSLVGRGRIGSRNYGYTF.

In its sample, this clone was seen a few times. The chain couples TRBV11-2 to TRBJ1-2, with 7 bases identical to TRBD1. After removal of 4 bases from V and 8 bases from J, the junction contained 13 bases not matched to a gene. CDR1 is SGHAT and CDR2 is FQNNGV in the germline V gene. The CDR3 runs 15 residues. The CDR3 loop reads CASSSIASRGRGYTF. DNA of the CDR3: TGTGCCAGCAGCTCTATAGCCTCCAGGGGGAGAGGCTACACCTTC.

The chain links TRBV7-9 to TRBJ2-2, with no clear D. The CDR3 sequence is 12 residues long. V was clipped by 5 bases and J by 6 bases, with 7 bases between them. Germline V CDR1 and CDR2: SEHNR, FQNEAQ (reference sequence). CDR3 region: CASSPVPGELFF. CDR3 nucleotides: TGTGCCAGCAGCCCGGTCCCCGGGGAGCTGTTTTTT.

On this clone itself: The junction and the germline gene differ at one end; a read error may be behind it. The CDR3 sequence: CSVEIEEKLLF. For the CDR3, the DNA is TGCAGCGTTGAAATAGAAGAAAAACTGCTTTTT. The chain is built from TRBV29-1 and TRBJ1-4; D uncertain. Germline V gives CDR1 SQVTM, CDR2 ANQGSEA. The CDR3 has 11 residues. Looking up the rest from reference TRBV29-1 and TRBJ1-4 gives the full variable domain: SAVISQKPSRDICQRGTSLTIQCQVDSQVTMMFWYRQQPGQSLTLIATANQGSEATYESGFVIDKFPISRPNLTFSTLTVSNMSPEDSSIYLCSVEIEEKLLFGSGTQLSVL.

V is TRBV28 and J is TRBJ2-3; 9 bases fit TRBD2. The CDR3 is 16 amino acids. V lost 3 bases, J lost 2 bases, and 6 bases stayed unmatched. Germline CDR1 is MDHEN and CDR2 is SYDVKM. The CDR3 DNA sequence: TGTGCCAGCAGTTTTTGGTCTAGCGGGAACACAGATACGCAGTATTTT. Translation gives CASSFWSSGNTDTQYF.